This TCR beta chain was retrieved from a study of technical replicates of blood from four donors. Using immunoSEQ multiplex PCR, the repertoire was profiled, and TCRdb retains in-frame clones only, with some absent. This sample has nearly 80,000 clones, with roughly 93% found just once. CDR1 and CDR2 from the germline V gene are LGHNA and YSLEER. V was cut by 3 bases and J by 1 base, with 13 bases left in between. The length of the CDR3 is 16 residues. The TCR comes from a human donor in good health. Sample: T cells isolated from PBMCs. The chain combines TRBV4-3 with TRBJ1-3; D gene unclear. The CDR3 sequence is CASSHLLGVSGNTIYF. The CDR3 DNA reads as TGCGCCAGCAGCCACCTTCTCGGAGTTTCTGGAAACACCATATATTTT.